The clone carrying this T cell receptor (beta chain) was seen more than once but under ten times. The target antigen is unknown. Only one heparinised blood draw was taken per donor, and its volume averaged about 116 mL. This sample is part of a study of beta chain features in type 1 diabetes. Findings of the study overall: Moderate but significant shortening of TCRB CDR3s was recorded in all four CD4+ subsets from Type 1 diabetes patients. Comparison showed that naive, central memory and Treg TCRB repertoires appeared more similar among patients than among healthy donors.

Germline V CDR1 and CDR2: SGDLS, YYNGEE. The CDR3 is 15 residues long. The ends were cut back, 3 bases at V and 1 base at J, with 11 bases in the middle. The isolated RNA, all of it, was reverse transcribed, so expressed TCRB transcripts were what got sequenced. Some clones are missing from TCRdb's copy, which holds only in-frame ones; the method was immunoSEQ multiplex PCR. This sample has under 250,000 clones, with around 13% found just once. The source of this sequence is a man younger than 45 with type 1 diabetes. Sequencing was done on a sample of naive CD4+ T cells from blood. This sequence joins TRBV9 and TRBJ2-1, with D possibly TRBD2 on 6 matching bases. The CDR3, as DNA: TGTGCCAGCAGCGGGGGAGGAACGTCCTACAATGAGCAGTTCTTC. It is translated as CASSGGGTSYNEQFF.